This T cell receptor (beta chain) derives from a study of tumor T cells in aggressive B-cell lymphoma. The V gene lost 7 bases and the J gene lost 0 bases, with 16 bases spanning the gap. This CDR3 region has 16 residues. The germline V gene has CDR1 LNHDA and CDR2 SQIVND (reference sequence). Sequencing used immunoSEQ multiplex PCR; TCRdb keeps in-frame clones, though not all of them. The sample consists of some 5,700 clones, about 80% of them appearing once. Sequenced: tumor tissue. The origin of this receptor is an adult with diffuse large B cell lymphoma. The chain joins TRBV19 to TRBJ1-5; D may be TRBD1 (6 bases). Written as DNA, the CDR3 is TGTGCCAGTAAAGATACAGGGCCTTATAGCAATCAGCCCCAGCATTTT. Its translation: CASKDTGPYSNQPQHF. Based on the CDR3 plus reference TRBV19 and TRBJ1-5, the full variable domain is DGGITQSPKYLFRKEGQNVTLSCEQNLNHDAMYWYRQDPGQGLRLIYYSQIVNDFQKGDIAEGYSVSREKKESFPLTVTSAQKNPTAFYLCASKDTGPYSNQPQHFGDGTRLSIL.